These T cell receptor beta chains were read from a single sample in a study of PD-L1 blockade in urothelial cancer. Repertoires were generated with immunoSEQ multiplex PCR, while TCRdb's copy carries only in-frame clones and drops some. Here the sample spans approximately 100,000 clones, about 85% being singletons. The sample was PBMCs, taken around atezolizumab (anti-PD-L1) treatment. The receptor source for this set is a man over 45 with urothelial cancer. Each CDR3 is given with its conserved first and last residue. Fields, in order: V gene, clone size, J gene, D gene, CDR3 DNA, CDR3 protein. A D gene is named only where the DNA matches it firmly. Clone size is shown for a subset of rows, as once, few, many or a class of expanded clone.

TRBV27,.,TRBJ2-3,TRBD2,TGTGCCAGCAGTTCGGGACTAGCGGGAGTAGATACGCAGTATTTT,CASSSGLAGVDTQYF
TRBV30,.,TRBJ2-2,TRBD2,TGTGCGGGAGGTAGCGGGAGGGTGAACACCGGGGAGCTGTTTTTT,CAGGSGRVNTGELFF
TRBV27,.,TRBJ1-6,.,TGTGCCAGCAGTTCCGATCTAAGCTCCTATAATTCACCCCTCCACTTT,CASSSDLSSYNSPLHF
TRBV30,.,TRBJ2-1,.,TGTGCCTGGAGAGCTTCTACAGACAGCTCCTACAATGAGCAGTTCTTC,CAWRASTDSSYNEQFF
TRBV28,once,TRBJ1-1,.,TGTGCCAGCAGTTTAACACAGGGAAGGGGTGAAGCTTTCTTT,CASSLTQGRGEAFF
TRBV28,once,TRBJ1-4,TRBD1,TGTGCCAGCAGTACACAGGGGGCAGGTGAAAAACTGTTTTTT,CASSTQGAGEKLFF
TRBV30,.,TRBJ2-1,.,TGTGCCTGGAGCGCACAGGGCTACAATGAGCAGTTCTTC,CAWSAQGYNEQFF
TRBV6-1,.,TRBJ2-7,TRBD2,TGTGCCAGACGCCTAGGGAGGGACGGCCCCTACGAGCAGTACTTC,CARRLGRDGPYEQYF
TRBV10-3,.,TRBJ2-1,.,TGTGCCATCAGTTTTAGCGGAAATGAGCAGTTCTTC,CAISFSGNEQFF
TRBV6-5,.,TRBJ1-2,TRBD1,TGTGCCAGCAGTCTGGGACAGGGAAGCTATGGCTACACCTTC,CASSLGQGSYGYTF
TRBV19,.,TRBJ1-5,TRBD1,TGTGCCAGTAGTACCCCGGTGGTAGGGGGCGAAGGTCAGCCCCAGCATTTT,CASSTPVVGGEGQPQHF
TRBV19,.,TRBJ2-7,TRBD1,TGTGCCAGTAGTATCGGGACAGGGAAAAACTACGAGCAGTACTTC,CASSIGTGKNYEQYF
TRBV30,.,TRBJ1-1,.,TGTGCCTGGACTGAAACAGGAGCCGAAGCTTTCTTT,CAWTETGAEAFF
TRBV6-1,.,TRBJ2-1,.,TGTGCCAGCAGTGGTACGGGGTCCGAGCAGTTCTTC,CASSGTGSEQFF
TRBV6-1,.,TRBJ1-1,TRBD1,TGTGCCTGTGAACAGGGGGGCTGGGGGAACACTGAAGCTTTCTTT,CACEQGGWGNTEAFF
TRBV15,.,TRBJ2-7,TRBD1,TGTGCCACCAGCAGAGGCTTCGGACAGGGGGCCGACGAGCAGTACTTC,CATSRGFGQGADEQYF
TRBV27,.,TRBJ2-1,.,TGTGCCAGCAGTTTATTAACCATGGGAGTAAACAATGAGCAGTTCTTC,CASSLLTMGVNNEQFF
TRBV19,.,TRBJ2-1,TRBD2,TGTGCCAGTAGTGACGGAACTAGCGTCTCCTACAATGAGCAGTTCTTC,CASSDGTSVSYNEQFF
TRBV18,.,TRBJ2-2,.,TGTGCCAGCTCACCAGGGCAGGCGACCGGGGAGCTGTTTTTT,CASSPGQATGELFF
TRBV9,.,TRBJ2-7,.,TGTGCCAGCAGCGTGACGGGCGAGCAGTACTTC,CASSVTGEQYF
TRBV5-8,.,TRBJ1-2,.,TGTGCCAGCAGCTTGTCGATGTGGGGCGCCGATGGCTACACCTTC,CASSLSMWGADGYTF
TRBV9,.,TRBJ2-1,.,TGTGCCAGCAGCAAAGCCCTAACGACTAACCACAATGAGCAGTTCTTC,CASSKALTTNHNEQFF
TRBV6-1,once,TRBJ2-7,.,TGTGCCAGCAGGGGCCGGTACGAGCAGTACTTC,CASRGRYEQYF
TRBV14,.,TRBJ1-6,TRBD1,TGTGCCAGCAGCTCGCGGACAGGGAAGATTGATTCACCCCTCCACTTT,CASSSRTGKIDSPLHF
TRBV27,.,TRBJ2-2,.,TGTGCCAGCAGGCGACCAGGGGACACCGGGGAGCTGTTTTTT,CASRRPGDTGELFF
TRBV11-3,.,TRBJ2-7,.,TGTGCCAGCAGCTCAGGGTTAGAGGATCTAAACGAGCAGTACTTC,CASSSGLEDLNEQYF
TRBV7-6,.,TRBJ2-7,.,TGTGCCAGCAGCTCCCCGGGATACGAGCAGTACTTC,CASSSPGYEQYF
TRBV7-2,.,TRBJ2-7,TRBD2,TGTGCCAGCAGCTTGGCGGGGGGCTACGAGCAGTACTTC,CASSLAGGYEQYF
TRBV27,.,TRBJ2-2,.,TGTGCCAGCAGTTTTGTCCAGAACACCGGGGAGCTGTTTTTT,CASSFVQNTGELFF
TRBV28,.,TRBJ2-7,.,TGTGCCAGCACCAGGTTGGCCTACGAGCAGTACTTC,CASTRLAYEQYF
TRBV7-6,.,TRBJ2-1,.,TGTGCCAGCAGCTTAGGGGGGTCTACGGGAGCTAAAAAGAAGTTCTTC,CASSLGGSTGAKKKFF
TRBV7-2,.,TRBJ2-3,TRBD2,TGTGCCAGCAGCCCTAGCGGGAGTTCCCCAGATACGCAGTATTTT,CASSPSGSSPDTQYF
TRBV19,.,TRBJ1-1,TRBD1,TGTGCCAGTAGTCAGAGGACAGGGTGGGCTGAAGCTTTCTTT,CASSQRTGWAEAFF
TRBV15,.,TRBJ1-5,.,TGTGCCACCAGCGGCGGGAGGGATAGCAATCAGCCCCAGCATTTT,CATSGGRDSNQPQHF
TRBV19,.,TRBJ2-5,TRBD1,TGTGCCAGTAGTGGGATTGGGACAGGCGTCCGGGAGACCCAGTACTTC,CASSGIGTGVRETQYF
TRBV5-5,.,TRBJ2-7,.,TGTGCCAGCAGCTTGCTCCCGGGAGTTGATAGCGAGCAGTACTTC,CASSLLPGVDSEQYF
TRBV9,.,TRBJ1-5,TRBD1,TGTGCCAGCAGCGTAGCAGGGGGAAATCAGCCCCAGCATTTT,CASSVAGGNQPQHF
TRBV15,.,TRBJ2-3,TRBD2,TGTGCCACCAGAATAGCGGGAGGGAGCACAGATACGCAGTATTTT,CATRIAGGSTDTQYF
TRBV7-8,few,TRBJ2-7,.,TGTGCCAGCAGCTTAGGACTAGGTATCTACGAGCAGTACTTC,CASSLGLGIYEQYF
TRBV7-9,few,TRBJ2-3,.,TGTGCCAGCAGCTTAAGGGCGGGACCGCTCACAGATACGCAGTATTTT,CASSLRAGPLTDTQYF
TRBV28,.,TRBJ1-2,.,TGTGCCACCTCAGGGAATTTGGACTATGGCTACACCTTC,CATSGNLDYGYTF
TRBV15,.,TRBJ2-5,TRBD1,TGTGCCACCAGCAGAGGGAGACAGGGAGAGACCCAGTACTTC,CATSRGRQGETQYF
TRBV27,.,TRBJ1-6,.,TGTGCCAGCAATAAGGGGTCCTATAATTCACCCCTCCACTTT,CASNKGSYNSPLHF
TRBV6-6,.,TRBJ1-1,TRBD1,TGTGCCAGCAGCCCGGACAGGAGGAGGAACACTGAAGCTTTCTTT,CASSPDRRRNTEAFF
TRBV28,once,TRBJ2-7,.,TGTGCCAGCAGTTTAGCGTCTCTCTACGAGCAGTACTTC,CASSLASLYEQYF
TRBV7-3,.,TRBJ2-1,.,TGTGCCAGCAGCCCTCTAGCTAGCAATGAGCAGTTCTTC,CASSPLASNEQFF
TRBV27,few,TRBJ2-5,.,TGTGCCAGCAGTCTCAGATCGTTAGAGACCCAGTACTTC,CASSLRSLETQYF
TRBV9,.,TRBJ2-3,TRBD1,TGTGCCAGCAGCCCCATGGGACAGGGGTTTGTAGATACGCAGTATTTT,CASSPMGQGFVDTQYF
TRBV7-3,.,TRBJ2-1,TRBD2,TGTGCCAGCAGCTCCGGGGGCTCTAGCGGGAGACATTTGAGGACGAATGAGCAGTTCTTC,CASSSGGSSGRHLRTNEQFF
TRBV28,.,TRBJ2-7,TRBD1,TGTGCCAGCGGGACAGGTGACCGCTACGAGCAGTACTTC,CASGTGDRYEQYF
TRBV19,.,TRBJ2-7,TRBD2,TGTGCCAGTAGTGCTGGGACTAGCGGGATCAACGAGCAGTACTTC,CASSAGTSGINEQYF
TRBV5-4,.,TRBJ2-1,.,TGTGCCAGCAGCTTAGCCGGGGGCAATGAGCAGTTCTTC,CASSLAGGNEQFF
TRBV15,.,TRBJ1-5,.,TGTGCCACCAGCAGAGATGATACAGTCCGCTCCGGTCAGCCCCAGCATTTT,CATSRDDTVRSGQPQHF
TRBV6-5,few,TRBJ2-2,.,TGTGCCAGCAGTTACTTGTCGGCGGCCGGGGAGCTGTTTTTT,CASSYLSAAGELFF
TRBV9,.,TRBJ2-3,.,TGTGCCAGCTCTTACAGGGAAACAGATACGCAGTATTTT,CASSYRETDTQYF